This T cell receptor beta chain was found in a study of T cell changes during pregnancy in multiple sclerosis. This CDR3 is 12 amino acids long. Germline loops: CDR1 MDHEN, CDR2 SYDVKM. V shed 6 bases and J shed 7 bases, with 10 bases lying between them. TCRdb keeps only in-frame clones here, not all; method: immunoSEQ multiplex PCR. The sample includes tens of thousands of clones, approximately 92% of them seen just once. This clone was counted a single time. The sample consisted of CD4+ T cells from peripheral blood mononuclear cells, taken in the second trimester of pregnancy. This chain joins TRBV28 and TRBJ2-1; D perhaps matches TRBD2 (5 bases). The TCR originated in a female donor in good health, enrolled as a control in a pregnancy study. The CDR3 protein is CASRGDGNEQFF. The CDR3 DNA follows: TGTGCCAGCAGGGGAGACGGGAATGAGCAGTTCTTC.